This is a list of T cell receptor beta chains from one sample in a study of T cells after yellow fever vaccination. Via MiXCR, TCRdb re-called the 5' RACE reads, giving one row per CDR3 protein. This table has some 290,000 distinct CDR3 sequences, over 8.5% appearing once. The sequenced sample was CD4+ T cells sorted from PBMCs, obtained 45 days after the yellow fever booster vaccination. Receptor source: a man aged 18 to 30 who received the YFV17D yellow fever vaccine. The CDR3 runs from the conserved cysteine through the conserved F or W. The order of the fields is clone size, V gene, J gene, D gene, CDR3 protein, CDR3 DNA. A D gene is named only where the DNA matches it firmly. Only some rows state a clone size, as once, few, many or a class for expanded clones.

.	TRBV9	TRBJ2-1	.	CASSSTGEGEQFF	TGTGCCAGCAGCTCAACAGGGGAGGGAGAGCAGTTCTTC
.	TRBV5-1	TRBJ1-1	.	CASSRGVYLSKTAEAFF	TGCGCCAGCAGCCGAGGGGTCTATCTATCCAAGACTGCTGAAGCTTTCTTT
few	TRBV20-1	TRBJ2-1	.	CSARLEANNEQFF	TGCAGTGCGAGACTAGAGGCCAACAATGAGCAGTTCTTC
few	TRBV10-3	TRBJ2-7	TRBD2	CAISVGLGAYEQYF	TGTGCCATCTCAGTAGGACTAGGAGCCTACGAGCAGTACTTC
.	TRBV7-2	TRBJ2-7	TRBD2	CASSPVLAGVTYEQYF	TGTGCCAGCAGCCCGGTACTAGCGGGGGTAACGTACGAGCAGTACTTC
.	TRBV19	TRBJ1-2	TRBD1	CASRPTGVGYTF	TGTGCCAGTAGACCGACAGGGGTTGGCTACACCTTC
.	TRBV28	TRBJ1-6	.	CASRQAVSYNSPLHF	TGTGCCAGCAGACAAGCGGTCTCCTATAATTCACCCCTCCACTTT
few	TRBV10-1	TRBJ1-2	.	CASSLWDSWGYTF	TGCGCCAGCAGCTTATGGGACTCTTGGGGCTACACCTTC
.	TRBV24-1	TRBJ2-5	TRBD2	CATSDLGLAGKETQYF	TGTGCCACCAGTGATTTGGGACTAGCGGGGAAAGAGACCCAGTACTTC
few	TRBV6-5	TRBJ2-3	.	CASSYGVSTDTQYF	TGTGCCAGCAGTTACGGTGTCAGCACAGATACGCAGTATTTT
few	TRBV20-1	TRBJ1-2	TRBD1	CSALHRGGGYGYTF	TGCAGTGCTCTTCACAGGGGAGGCGGCTATGGCTACACCTTC
.	TRBV9	TRBJ2-3	.	CASSTRGDRNTDTQYF	TGTGCCAGCAGCACCCGGGGGGACAGGAACACAGATACGCAGTATTTT
.	TRBV19	TRBJ2-7	TRBD1	CASQVGQGIYEQYF	TGTGCCAGCCAGGTAGGACAGGGGATCTACGAGCAGTACTTC
many	TRBV5-1	TRBJ1-6	.	CASSFRTSESSYNSPLHF	TGCGCCAGCAGCTTTAGGACTTCGGAGAGCTCCTATAATTCACCCCTCCACTTT
few	TRBV7-2	TRBJ2-1	TRBD2	CASSLRAGGNNEQFF	TGTGCCAGCAGCTTACGGGCGGGGGGAAACAATGAGCAGTTCTTC
.	TRBV25-1	TRBJ2-5	TRBD2	CASSGWGGQETQYF	TGTGCCAGCAGTGGATGGGGGGGCCAAGAGACCCAGTACTTC
many	TRBV5-1	TRBJ2-1	.	CASSLVSGNNEQFF	TGCGCCAGCAGCTTGGTTTCAGGGAACAATGAGCAGTTCTTC
few	TRBV5-1	TRBJ1-6	.	CASSASNSPLHF	TGCGCCAGCAGCGCGTCTAATTCACCCCTCCACTTT
few	TRBV20-1	TRBJ1-1	TRBD1	CSANSQGASEAFF	TGCAGTGCTAATTCTCAGGGGGCCTCTGAAGCTTTCTTT
few	TRBV12-3/TRBV12-4	TRBJ2-7	TRBD1	CASSSGQYYEQYF	TGTGCCAGCAGTTCGGGACAGTACTACGAGCAGTACTTC
.	TRBV4-3	TRBJ2-2	.	CASSQVSGGTGELFF	TGCGCCAGCAGCCAAGTATCCGGGGGCACCGGGGAGCTGTTTTTT
many	TRBV4-2	TRBJ2-4	.	CASSQDRPNTFATKNIQYF	TGTGCCAGCAGCCAGGACAGACCAAACACGTTTGCGACCAAAAACATTCAGTACTTC
few	TRBV28	TRBJ1-4	.	CASSVLGGNEKLFF	TGTGCCAGCAGTGTTCTCGGGGGGAATGAAAAACTGTTTTTT
few	TRBV2	TRBJ1-2	TRBD1	CASSPDRDNYGYTF	TGTGCCAGCAGTCCGGACAGGGATAACTATGGCTACACCTTC
few	TRBV5-1	TRBJ2-1	TRBD1	CASSFSLRGHNEQFF	TGCGCCAGCAGCTTTTCATTAAGGGGGCACAATGAGCAGTTCTTC
few	TRBV20-1	TRBJ2-3	TRBD2	CSARATSGGAVSPDTQYF	TGCAGTGCTAGAGCTACTAGCGGGGGGGCCGTGAGCCCAGATACGCAGTATTTT
.	TRBV19	TRBJ2-3	.	CASTPEGADTQYF	TGTGCCAGTACCCCCGAGGGTGCGGATACGCAGTATTTT
few	TRBV9	TRBJ2-1	TRBD1	CASSPYYTDRGNNEQFF	TGTGCCAGCAGCCCGTACTATACGGACAGGGGAAACAATGAGCAGTTCTTC
.	TRBV20-1	TRBJ2-7	.	CSARNRGKVPINYEQYF	TGCAGTGCTAGAAACCGCGGCAAGGTCCCGATAAACTACGAGCAGTACTTC
many	TRBV5-1	TRBJ1-6	.	CASSLAQDSPLHF	TGCGCCAGCAGCTTGGCCCAGGATTCACCCCTCCACTTT
.	TRBV6-5	TRBJ1-5	.	CASGRMPQHF	TGTGCCAGCGGACGGATGCCTCAGCATTTT
.	TRBV9	TRBJ1-5	TRBD1	CASSRAGQGDQPQHF	TGTGCCAGCAGCAGGGCGGGACAGGGAGATCAGCCCCAGCATTTT
few	TRBV7-9	TRBJ1-1	.	CASSFTETEAFF	TGTGCCAGCAGCTTTACAGAAACTGAAGCTTTCTTT
.	TRBV7-2	TRBJ2-1	TRBD2	CASRRTSGVEDPEQFF	TGTGCCAGCAGACGGACTAGCGGGGTGGAAGACCCTGAGCAGTTCTTC
.	TRBV4-2	TRBJ2-1	TRBD1	CASSHGSWGQGARPDEQFF	TGTGCCAGCAGCCACGGGTCGTGGGGACAGGGGGCGCGTCCGGATGAGCAGTTCTTC
.	TRBV5-1	TRBJ2-3	TRBD1	CASSQGQGSTDTQYF	TGCGCCAGCAGCCAGGGACAGGGTAGCACAGATACGCAGTATTTT
.	TRBV6-9	TRBJ2-5	TRBD2	CASSSSGTSGGPGQETQYF	TGTGCCAGCAGTTCAAGTGGGACTAGCGGGGGGCCAGGTCAAGAGACCCAGTACTTC
few	TRBV4-1	TRBJ1-4	.	CASSQPGLNEKLFF	TGCGCCAGCAGCCAACCCGGACTTAATGAAAAACTGTTTTTT
.	TRBV18	TRBJ2-3	TRBD2	CASSPSVASGTDTQYF	TGTGCCAGCTCACCATCGGTGGCTAGCGGTACAGATACGCAGTATTTT
many	TRBV7-3	TRBJ2-5	.	CASSLGFKETQYF	TGTGCCAGCAGCTTAGGGTTTAAAGAGACCCAGTACTTC